These 6 T cell receptor beta chains came from one sample sequenced in a study of blood T cell repertoires in COVID-19. TCRdb's table, derived via immunoSEQ multiplex PCR, lists solely in-frame clones and lacks some. The table lists under 20,000 clones, 70% to 90% of them singletons. Sequences were obtained from peripheral blood. The receptors derive from a man aged 60 to 75 with acute or convalescent COVID-19.

The chain links TRBV4-1 to TRBJ1-1; D gene unclear. Germline V CDR1 and CDR2: MGHRA, YSYEKL. Trimming cost V 3 bases and J 6 bases, with 14 bases left between them. The length of the CDR3 is 14 residues. The DNA of the CDR3 is TGCGCCAGCAGCCAGGAACGAGGCGGCGCTGAAGCTTTCTTT. Its translation: CASSQERGGAEAFF.

This clone was detected only a few times. The chain combines TRBV7-9 with TRBJ2-6; perhaps TRBD1 as D (5 bases). Germline assignment: CDR1 SEHNR and CDR2 FQNEAQ (reference sequence). The CDR3 length is 15 residues. Trimming pared 5 bases from V and 0 bases from J, leaving 8 bases between. CDR3 sequence (DNA): TGTGCCAGCAGCAATCAGGGCTCTGGGGCCAACGTCCTGACTTTC. Amino acid sequence: CASSNQGSGANVLTF.

This clone showed up just once. The chain recombines TRBV5-8 with TRBJ2-3, with unresolved D. The CDR3 has 13 residues. Germline assignment: CDR1 SGHTS and CDR2 YDEGEE. Trimming took 6 bases from V and 2 from J, leaving 10 bases between them. CDR3: CASTDDSTDTQYF. Here the CDR3 DNA reads TGTGCCAGCACCGACGACTCCACAGATACGCAGTATTTT.

The V and J genes are TRBV3-1 (or the pseudogene TRBV3-2) and TRBJ1-3; 7 positions match TRBD1. The germline V gene encodes CDR1 LGHDT and CDR2 YNNKEL (reference sequence). This CDR3 contains 18 residues. Trimming at V came to 4 bases and at J to 4 bases, leaving 16 bases not matched to a gene. The CDR3 nucleotides read TGTGCCAGCAGCCTTTGGGGGACAGCGGTTCGGGAGGGAAACACCATATATTTT. Its translation: CASSLWGTAVREGNTIYF.

The chain uses TRBV9 and TRBJ2-7, with 7 bases that match TRBD1. The germline V gene has CDR1 SGDLS and CDR2 YYNGEE. Germline trimming cut 4 bases from V and 12 bases from J; bases unmatched to any gene: 13. This CDR3 has 13 residues. CDR3 protein: CASSPDSRQGPYF. The CDR3 DNA reads TGTGCCAGCAGCCCCGACTCCCGACAGGGTCCGTACTTC. The variable domain in full, completed from reference TRBV9 and TRBJ2-7, reads DSGVTQTPKHLITATGQRVTLRCSPRSGDLSVYWYQQSLDQGLQFLIQYYNGEERAKGNILERFSAQQFPDLHSELNLSSLELGDSALYFCASSPDSRQGPYFGPGTRLTVT.

This rearrangement joins TRBV7-3 to TRBJ1-4; a weak D match, TRBD1 (6 bases). The V end was cut by 5 bases, the J end by 7 bases, with 14 bases between. The CDR3 covers 14 residues. Per germline, CDR1 SGHTA and CDR2 FQGTGA. The CDR3 here is CASSVTGYGEKLFF. CDR3 in DNA: TGTGCCAGCAGCGTTACAGGGTACGGTGAAAAACTGTTTTTT. Full variable domain (outside the CDR3, taken from reference TRBV7-3 and TRBJ1-4): GAGVSQTPSNKVTEKGKYVELRCDPISGHTALYWYRQSLGQGPEFLIYFQGTGAADDSGLPNDRFFAVRPEGSVSTLKIQRTERGDSAVYLCASSVTGYGEKLFFGSGTQLSVL.